This T cell receptor (beta chain) was sequenced during a study of CD8+ T cells in alopecia areata. General study points: Within the top 100, expanded CD8+ clones significantly decreased with tofacitinib, as did scalp clonality. Affected scalp, especially in alopecia totalis/universalis, had a higher clonality than normal scalp did.

Concerning this clone: Its target is not known.

RNA was extracted and reverse transcribed into cDNA as the sequencing template. Sequenced by immunoSEQ multiplex PCR; TCRdb stores in-frame clones only, minus some. The sample holds 1,500 to 2,500 clones, 77% seen once. Treatment: oral pan-JAK inhibitor, 5-10 mg twice daily. It was from alopecia areata patients that lesional scalp punch biopsies and peripheral blood were collected. The CDR3 runs 13 residues. From germline, CDR1 is MNHEY and CDR2 SVGAGI. V lost 7 bases, J lost 5 bases, and 15 bases lay in between. V gene TRBV6-5 combines with J gene TRBJ2-7; D might be TRBD1 (5 bases). The source is a human donor with alopecia areata. The sample was skin, taken around week 46, from a patient treated with tofacitinib. The CDR3 is CASISGFSHEQYF. The CDR3, as DNA: TGTGCCAGCATCTCAGGGTTCTCACACGAGCAGTACTTC.